The clone carrying this T cell receptor (beta chain) was seen a few times. The antigen is not known. Unique molecular identifiers were present on the cDNA, which also gained a universal primer site by template switching. TCRdb called the 5' RACE reads again in MiXCR, with one record for every CDR3 protein. The sample yields 1.5 million to 2 million distinct CDR3 sequences, roughly 35% seen once. The sample comes from a study of identical twins. Study-wide findings and caveats: These conclusions were based on statistical analysis (cross-sectional, not following the same donors). Part of the zero-insertion signal could reflect confounding by invariant MAIT and iNKT cells. With abundant cord blood beta clonotypes, insertions were fewer; memory repertoires showed no such pattern.

The CDR3 extends over 14 amino acids. Germline V gene data show CDR1 as SGHTA and CDR2 as FQGNSA. V gave up 5 bases and J gave up 10 bases, with 15 bases separating them. This clonotype was sampled from a newborn girl in good health. The sequencing input was cord blood. The V call is TRBV7-2, the J call TRBJ1-6; D uncertain. CDR3 bases: TGTGCCAGCAGCCCCGTCCCGGGATACTCACCCCTCCACTTT. It is translated as CASSPVPGYSPLHF. The variable domain in full, completed from reference TRBV7-2 and TRBJ1-6, reads GAGVSQSPSNKVTEKGKDVELRCDPISGHTALYWYRQSLGQGLEFLIYFQGNSAPDKSGLPSDRFSAERTGGSVSTLTIQRTQQEDSAVYLCASSPVPGYSPLHFGNGTRLTVT.